The clone carrying this TCR beta chain appeared many times. The sample belongs to a study of human T cells and chemical hapten exposure. TCRdb analysed the RACE reads with MiXCR anew, one entry per CDR3 protein. The sample yields fewer than 130,000 distinct CDR3 sequences, more than 9.5% seen once. The time point: patch test 1, 2 weeks after DPC sensitization. Treatment noted: therapeutic diphenylcyclopropenone sensitization with weekly scalp DPC. V was pared by 4 bases and J by 5 bases, with 7 bases of the junction left unmatched. The germline V gene has CDR1 SGHDT and CDR2 YYEEEE. The length of the CDR3 is 16 residues.

The sample in question was whole blood, obtained in connection with sensitization to the hapten diphenylcyclopropenone (DPC). The clonotype comes from a woman aged 40 to 49 with alopecia areata. Some clones in this sample may be carry-over from other donors' samples. This chain connects TRBV5-6 to TRBJ2-5, with 14 bases that match TRBD2. CDR3: CASSKGLAGALETQYF. CDR3 DNA sequence: TGTGCCAGCAGCAAGGGACTAGCGGGGGCTTTGGAGACCCAGTACTTC.